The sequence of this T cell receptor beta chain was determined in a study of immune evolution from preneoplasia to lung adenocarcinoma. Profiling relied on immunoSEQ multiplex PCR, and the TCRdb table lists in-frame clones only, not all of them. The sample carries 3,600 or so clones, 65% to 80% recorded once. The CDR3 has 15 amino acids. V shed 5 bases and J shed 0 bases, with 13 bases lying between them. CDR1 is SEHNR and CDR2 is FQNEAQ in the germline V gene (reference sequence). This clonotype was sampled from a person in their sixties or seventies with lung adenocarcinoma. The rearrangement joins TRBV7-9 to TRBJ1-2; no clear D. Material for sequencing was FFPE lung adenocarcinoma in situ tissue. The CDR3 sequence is CASSPTAAANYGYTF. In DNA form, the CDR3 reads TGTGCCAGCAGCCCTACGGCGGCTGCTAACTATGGCTACACCTTC.